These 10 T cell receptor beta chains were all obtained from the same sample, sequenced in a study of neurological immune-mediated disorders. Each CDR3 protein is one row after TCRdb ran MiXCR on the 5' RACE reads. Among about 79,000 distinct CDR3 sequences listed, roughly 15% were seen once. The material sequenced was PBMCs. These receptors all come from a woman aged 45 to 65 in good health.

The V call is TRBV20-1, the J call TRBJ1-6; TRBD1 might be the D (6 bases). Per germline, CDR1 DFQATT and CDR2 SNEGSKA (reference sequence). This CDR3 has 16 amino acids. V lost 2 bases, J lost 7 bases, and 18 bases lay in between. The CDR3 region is CSARPLLGGENSPLHF. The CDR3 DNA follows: TGCAGTGCTAGACCCCTATTGGGGGGCGAAAATTCACCCCTCCACTTT.

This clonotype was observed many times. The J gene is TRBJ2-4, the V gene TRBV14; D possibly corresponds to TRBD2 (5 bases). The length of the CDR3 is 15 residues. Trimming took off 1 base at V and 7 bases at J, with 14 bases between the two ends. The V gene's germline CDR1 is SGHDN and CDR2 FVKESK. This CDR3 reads CASSQVTGSYNIQYF. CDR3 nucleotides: TGTGCCAGCAGCCAAGTCACGGGGTCCTATAACATTCAGTACTTC.

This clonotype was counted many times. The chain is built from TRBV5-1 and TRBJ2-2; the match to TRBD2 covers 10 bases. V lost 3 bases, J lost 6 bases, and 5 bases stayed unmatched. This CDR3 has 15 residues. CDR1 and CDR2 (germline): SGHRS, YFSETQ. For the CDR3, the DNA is TGCGCCAGCAGCTCTGCTAGCGGGAGTCCCGGGGAGCTGTTTTTT. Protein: CASSSASGSPGELFF.

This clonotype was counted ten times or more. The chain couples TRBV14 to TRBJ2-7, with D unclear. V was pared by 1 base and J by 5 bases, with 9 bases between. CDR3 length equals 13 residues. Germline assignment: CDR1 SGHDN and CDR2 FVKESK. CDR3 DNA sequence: TGTGCCAGCAGCCAAGGGGATCCGAACGAGCAGTACTTC. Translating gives CASSQGDPNEQYF.

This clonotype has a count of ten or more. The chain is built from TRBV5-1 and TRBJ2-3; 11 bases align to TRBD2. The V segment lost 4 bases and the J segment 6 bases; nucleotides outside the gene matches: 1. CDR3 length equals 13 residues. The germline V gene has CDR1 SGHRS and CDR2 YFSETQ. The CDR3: CASSRTSGDTQYF. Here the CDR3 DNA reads TGCGCCAGCAGCCGGACTAGCGGGGATACGCAGTATTTT.

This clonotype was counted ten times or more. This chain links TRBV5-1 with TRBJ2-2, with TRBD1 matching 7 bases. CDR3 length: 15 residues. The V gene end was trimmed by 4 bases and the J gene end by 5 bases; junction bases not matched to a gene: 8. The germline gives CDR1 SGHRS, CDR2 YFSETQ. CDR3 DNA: TGCGCCAGCAGCATCCGGGACAGCTTTACCGGGGAGCTGTTTTTT. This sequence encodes CASSIRDSFTGELFF.

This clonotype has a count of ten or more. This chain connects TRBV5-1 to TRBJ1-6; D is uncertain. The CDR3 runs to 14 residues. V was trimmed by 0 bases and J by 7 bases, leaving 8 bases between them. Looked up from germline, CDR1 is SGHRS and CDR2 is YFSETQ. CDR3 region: CASSLVQSNSPLHF. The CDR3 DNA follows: TGCGCCAGCAGCTTGGTTCAGAGCAATTCACCCCTCCACTTT.

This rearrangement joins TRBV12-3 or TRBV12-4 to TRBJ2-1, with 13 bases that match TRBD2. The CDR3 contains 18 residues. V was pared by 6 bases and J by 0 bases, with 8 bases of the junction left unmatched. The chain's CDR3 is CASSPTSGRSLSYNEQFF. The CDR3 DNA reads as TGTGCCAGCAGCCCGACTAGCGGGAGGTCCCTCTCCTACAATGAGCAGTTCTTC.

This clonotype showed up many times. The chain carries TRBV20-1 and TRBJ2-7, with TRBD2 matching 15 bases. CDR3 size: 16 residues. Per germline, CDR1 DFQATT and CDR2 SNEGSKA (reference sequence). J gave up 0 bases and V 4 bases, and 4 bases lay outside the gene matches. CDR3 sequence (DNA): TGCAGTGCTACACCGGGACTAGCGGGAGGCTCCTACGAGCAGTACTTC. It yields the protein CSATPGLAGGSYEQYF.

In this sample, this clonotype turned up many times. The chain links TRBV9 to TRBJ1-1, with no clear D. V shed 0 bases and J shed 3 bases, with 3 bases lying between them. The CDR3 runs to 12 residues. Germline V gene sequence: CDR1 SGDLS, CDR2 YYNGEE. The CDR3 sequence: CASSVADTEAFF. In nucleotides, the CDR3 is TGTGCCAGCAGCGTAGCGGACACTGAAGCTTTCTTT. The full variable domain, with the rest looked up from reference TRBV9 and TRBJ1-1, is DSGVTQTPKHLITATGQRVTLRCSPRSGDLSVYWYQQSLDQGLQFLIQYYNGEERAKGNILERFSAQQFPDLHSELNLSSLELGDSALYFCASSVADTEAFFGQGTRLTVV.